The 4 T cell receptor beta chains listed next were all sequenced from one sample in a study of HIV-infected patients and healthy controls. All unsorted peripheral T cells were captured because whole blood was used without fractionation. About 540 ng RNA was reverse transcribed with alpha and beta constant-region primers. Separate chain-specific third strand synthesis with multiplexing indices produced the alpha and beta libraries. TCRdb re-analysed the 5' RACE reads in MiXCR, keeping a single row per CDR3 protein. The sample contains some 8,600 distinct CDR3 sequences, roughly 6.1% of which appear only once. The sequences come from blood, collected before antiretroviral therapy. These receptor sequences come from an adult with HIV infection.

This clonotype was recorded many times. The chain carries TRBV7-6 and TRBJ2-3; D might be TRBD1 or TRBD2, each matching 5 bases. Germline V CDR1 and CDR2: SGHVS, FNYEAQ. This CDR3 is built from 18 residues. V was shortened by 5 bases and J by 2 bases, with 23 bases between the two germline ends. The DNA of the CDR3 is TGTGCCAGCAGCCCACGCCGAGGGGCCCCCCTCAACACAGATACGCAGTATTTT. This sequence encodes CASSPRRGAPLNTDTQYF.

This clonotype showed up many times. The chain has TRBV11-2 and TRBJ1-1; perhaps TRBD1 as D (6 bases). Germline CDR1 and CDR2: SGHAT and FQNNGV. This CDR3 contains 13 residues. Trimming removed 0 bases from V and 9 bases from J, with 11 bases in between. CDR3 DNA sequence: TGTGCCAGCAGCTTAGACTTGACAGGAAAAGCTTTCTTT. Protein product: CASSLDLTGKAFF. The full variable domain, rest sourced from reference TRBV11-2 and TRBJ1-1, is EAGVAQSPRYKIIEKRQSVAFWCNPISGHATLYWYQQILGQGPKLLIQFQNNGVVDDSQLPKDRFSAERLKGVDSTLKIQPAKLEDSAVYLCASSLDLTGKAFFGQGTRLTVV.

This clonotype is medium-sized within its sample. The CDR3 DNA reads as TGTGCCAGTGGGACAGGCTCCTACGAGCAGTACGTC. Its protein is CASGTGSYEQYV. This chain uses TRBV28 with TRBJ2-7, with 8 nucleotides matching TRBD1. The germline V gene encodes CDR1 MDHEN and CDR2 SYDVKM. The V segment lost 9 bases and the J segment 0 bases; nucleotides outside the gene matches: 1. The CDR3 totals 12 residues.

This clonotype is medium-sized in the sample. The chain has TRBV19 and TRBJ2-2; D is unclear. The CDR3 sequence is 13 residues long. Germline lookup yields CDR1 LNHDA and CDR2 SQIVND (reference sequence). The V end was cut by 1 base, the J end by 4 bases, with 4 bases between. CDR3 coding DNA: TGTGCCAGTAGTATAGGTCGCACCGGGGAGCTGTTTTTT. Protein product: CASSIGRTGELFF.